These T cell receptor beta chains were read from a single sample in a study of blood T cell repertoires in COVID-19. Measured with immunoSEQ multiplex PCR; TCRdb has only the in-frame clones, and not every one. Of roughly 100,000 clones listed, approximately 86% are singletons. Sequenced: peripheral blood. These receptors came from a man between 45 and 60 years old with COVID-19, enrolled during active disease. CDR3s leave out the opening cysteine and the closing phenylalanine or tryptophan. Clone size, where shown, is once, few, many, or a class for clones that have expanded.

clone_size v_call cdr3_aa
NA TRBV6-5 ASSYGDRVGETQY
NA TRBV28 ASRRTGGLSGANVLT
NA TRBV15 ATSRDRSGAYEQY
NA TRBV10-3 AISDTSGAAGELF
NA TRBV7-8 ASSLLTEKNIQY
NA TRBV21-1 ASSKRGLGGKFFEQY
NA TRBV4-1 ASSQVPHRGPGANVLT
NA TRBV3-1/TRBV3-2 ASSWDRGTEAF
NA TRBV4-3 ASSQETGLSMRYT
NA TRBV28 ASSRTGPGRPQH
NA TRBV7-9 ASSLTGDLSPLH
once TRBV3-1/TRBV3-2 ASSQSGGRIGELF
NA TRBV7-9 ASSFLNTEAF
NA TRBV29-1 SAGLGAVGVEAF
NA TRBV5-1 ASSLGQHSGANVLT
NA TRBV27 ASSSDRNQPQH
NA TRBV6-5 AITSGGAIVSPLH
NA TRBV11-2 ASSPRQGTYGYT
NA TRBV3-1/TRBV3-2 ASSQGEGQPQH
NA TRBV9 ASSFPSANYEQY
NA TRBV3-1/TRBV3-2 ASSRGTGPRNMNTEAF
NA TRBV19 ASSPTSGGVNEQF
NA TRBV2 ASSENRDTGELF
NA TRBV18 ASSPQSGTGRNGYT
NA TRBV5-1 ASSSQGVTNEKLF
NA TRBV12-3/TRBV12-4 ASSLEGAYGYT
NA TRBV3-1/TRBV3-2 ASSQDASRGNRYT
NA TRBV7-2 ASSLDRGRGTGEQF
NA TRBV29-1 SYQGVTNYGYT
once TRBV11-3 ASSLVSHPGAYNEQF
NA TRBV4-1 ASSQDRSYEQY
NA TRBV6-5 ASSYSVFGPASH
once TRBV29-1 SVGTGGSASPLH
NA TRBV9 ASSVDPSSYEQY
NA TRBV29-1 SVARRSSTNEKLF
NA TRBV6-2/TRBV6-3 ASSGYRQGQVYGYT
NA TRBV2 ASSGTGGGPGYT
NA TRBV6-4 ASRGQPNTEAF
NA TRBV5-1 ASSLGFQNSPLH
NA TRBV11-3 ASSLDGLDTDTQY
NA TRBV29-1 SVAGQENTEAF
NA TRBV21-1 ASSERGGGHSPLH
NA TRBV9 ASSGQGAGNYGYT
NA TRBV19 ATKDREKNEQF
NA TRBV28 ASSLSPGTGYGYT
NA TRBV7-9 ASSLLDYEQY
NA TRBV27 ASSLRQGLPNYGYT
NA TRBV29-1 SGGRGGTEAF
once TRBV5-8 ASTPQMNTEAF
NA TRBV30 AWSVPLREAF
NA TRBV11-1 ASSSRDRGADTQY
few TRBV7-2 ASSLHQGTEAEKLF
NA TRBV5-8 ASSSYSYQETQY
NA TRBV7-3 ASSLNIDQPQH
NA TRBV28 ATRGQGESYNSPLH
NA TRBV11-3 ASSTGMNTEAF
NA TRBV15 ATSRDTPEAF
NA TRBV5-6 ASSGTGVNYGYT
few TRBV7-6 ASSSRQGAVGEQF
NA TRBV15 ATSRDMDSNEQF